The 6 T cell receptor beta chains below all came from one sample that was sequenced in a study of CXCR3-negative and CXCR3-positive naive CD8 T cells. Study-level findings and limits: In CXCR3-positive naive cells, the TRB CDR3s were more hydrophobic than in CXCR3-negative naive cells.

These receptors are not linked to any known antigen. UMI labels and 5' RACE were used to prepare the TRB cDNA libraries. After re-calling the 5' RACE reads, TCRdb lists one entry per CDR3 protein, DNA absent. The sample table sets out about 90,000 distinct CDR3 sequences. The sample taken for sequencing was naive CXCR3+ CD8+ T cells from blood. Stated subset: CD45RO-CCR7+CD27+CD95- naive CD8+ T cells expressing CXCR3 (TNR3+). The receptors were sampled from a human donor in good health. Some clones in this sample may be carry-over from other donors' samples.

This chain joins TRBV29-1 and TRBJ1-2. The CDR3 totals 13 residues. Per germline, CDR1 SQVTM and CDR2 ANQGSEA. This chain's CDR3 is CSVDGQPTYGYTF.

V and J are TRBV20-1 and TRBJ1-3. The CDR3 has 14 amino acids. The germline V gene has CDR1 DFQATT and CDR2 SNEGSKA (reference sequence). The CDR3: CSARDPTWGNTIYF.

The chain is built from TRBV20-1 and TRBJ2-7; TCRdb's D gene call, TRBD1, goes unchecked for lack of DNA. Germline CDR1 and CDR2: DFQATT and SNEGSKA (reference sequence). The CDR3 runs to 14 residues. CDR3 residues: CSAREDYLSYEQYF.

The chain has TRBV7-9 and TRBJ2-1; the TCRdb D gene call, TRBD1, has no DNA to confirm it. The CDR3 spans 15 residues. Germline V gene lookup returns CDR1 SEHNR and CDR2 FQNEAQ (reference sequence). The CDR3: CASSLRTAFFNEQFF. The full variable domain, completed using reference TRBV7-9 and TRBJ2-1, is DTGVSQNPRHKITKRGQNVTFRCDPISEHNRLYWYRQTLGQGPEFLTYFQNEAQLEKSRLLSDRFSAERPKGSFSTLEIQRTEQGDSAMYLCASSLRTAFFNEQFFGPGTRLTVL.

V is TRBV28 and J is TRBJ2-6. CDR3 length: 16 amino acids. Germline lookup yields CDR1 MDHEN and CDR2 SYDVKM. CDR3 loop: CASSQGGVSGANVLTF.

This sequence joins TRBV6-5 and TRBJ2-7; checking the TCRdb D call of TRBD1 is not possible without DNA. The CDR3 is 12 residues long. Germline assignment: CDR1 MNHEY and CDR2 SVGAGI. The CDR3 here is CASSLTGSEQYF.